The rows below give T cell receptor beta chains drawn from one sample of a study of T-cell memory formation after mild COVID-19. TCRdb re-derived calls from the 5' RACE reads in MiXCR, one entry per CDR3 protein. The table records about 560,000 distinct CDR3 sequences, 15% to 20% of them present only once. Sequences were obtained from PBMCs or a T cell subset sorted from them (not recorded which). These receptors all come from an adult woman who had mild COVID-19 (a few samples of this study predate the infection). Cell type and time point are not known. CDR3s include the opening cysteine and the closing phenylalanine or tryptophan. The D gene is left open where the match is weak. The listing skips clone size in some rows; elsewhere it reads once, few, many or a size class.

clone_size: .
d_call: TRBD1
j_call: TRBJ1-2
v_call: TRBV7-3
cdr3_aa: CASSETDRGYGYTF
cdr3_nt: TGTGCCAGCAGCGAGACTGACAGGGGGTATGGCTACACCTTC

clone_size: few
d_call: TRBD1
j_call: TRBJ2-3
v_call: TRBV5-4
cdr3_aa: CASSLEGARADTQYF
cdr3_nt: TGTGCCAGCAGCTTGGAGGGGGCTAGGGCAGATACGCAGTATTTT

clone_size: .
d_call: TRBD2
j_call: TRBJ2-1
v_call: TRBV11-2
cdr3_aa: CASSFPTLAGDYNEQFF
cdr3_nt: TGTGCCAGCAGCTTTCCGACGCTAGCGGGCGATTACAATGAGCAGTTCTTC

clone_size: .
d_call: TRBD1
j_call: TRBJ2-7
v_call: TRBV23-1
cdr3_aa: CASSQGTGISYEQYF
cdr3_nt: TGCGCCAGCAGTCAGGGGACAGGGATCTCCTACGAGCAGTACTTC

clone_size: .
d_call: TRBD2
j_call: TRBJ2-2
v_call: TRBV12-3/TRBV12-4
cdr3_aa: CASSSGLAGRTGELFF
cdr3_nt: TGTGCCAGCAGTTCGGGACTAGCGGGACGCACCGGGGAGCTGTTTTTT

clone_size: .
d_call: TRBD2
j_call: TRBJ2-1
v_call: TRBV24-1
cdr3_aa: CATSDYASGGDNEQFF
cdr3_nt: TGTGCCACCAGTGATTATGCTAGTGGGGGGGACAATGAGCAGTTCTTC

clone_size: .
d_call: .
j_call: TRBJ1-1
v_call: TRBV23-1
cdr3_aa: CASSLHLGVRAENTEAFF
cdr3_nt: TGCGCCAGCAGTCTCCACCTAGGGGTTAGAGCGGAGAACACTGAAGCTTTCTTT

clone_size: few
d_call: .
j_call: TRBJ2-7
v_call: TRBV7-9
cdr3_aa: CASSGDTYEQYF
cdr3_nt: TGTGCCAGCAGCGGGGACACCTACGAGCAGTACTTC

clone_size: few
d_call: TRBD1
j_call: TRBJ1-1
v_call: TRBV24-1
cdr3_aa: CATSRTGAGTMNTEAFF
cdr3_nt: TGTGCCACCAGTAGGACAGGGGCTGGGACCATGAACACTGAAGCTTTCTTT

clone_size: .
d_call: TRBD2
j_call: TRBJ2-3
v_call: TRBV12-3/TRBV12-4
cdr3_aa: CASSPGWGGTDTQYF
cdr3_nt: TGTGCCAGCAGTCCGGGGTGGGGGGGAACAGATACGCAGTATTTT

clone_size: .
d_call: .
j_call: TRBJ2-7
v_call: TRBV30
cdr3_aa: CAWNTAYEQYF
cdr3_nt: TGTGCCTGGAACACAGCCTACGAGCAGTACTTC

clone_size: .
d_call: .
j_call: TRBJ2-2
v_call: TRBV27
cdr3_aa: CASSLRRDVENTGELFF
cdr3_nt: TGTGCCAGCAGCCTACGCAGGGATGTTGAGAACACCGGGGAGCTGTTTTTT

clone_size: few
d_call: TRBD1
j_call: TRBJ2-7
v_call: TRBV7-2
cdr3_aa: CASTPGPGQGYEQYF
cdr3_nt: TGTGCCAGCACCCCCGGGCCCGGACAGGGCTACGAGCAGTACTTC

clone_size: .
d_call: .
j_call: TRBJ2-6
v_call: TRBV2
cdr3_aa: CASSGDRAGANVLTF
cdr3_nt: TGTGCCAGCAGTGGAGACAGAGCCGGGGCCAACGTCCTGACTTTC

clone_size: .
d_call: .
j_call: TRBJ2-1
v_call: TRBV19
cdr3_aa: CASTPTSLSSYNEQFF
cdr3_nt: TGTGCCAGTACCCCGACTAGTCTGAGCTCCTACAATGAGCAGTTCTTC

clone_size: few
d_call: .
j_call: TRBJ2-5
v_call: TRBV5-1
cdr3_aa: CASSPGPGQRETQYF
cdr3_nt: TGCGCCAGCAGCCCTGGTCCGGGGCAGCGCGAGACCCAGTACTTC

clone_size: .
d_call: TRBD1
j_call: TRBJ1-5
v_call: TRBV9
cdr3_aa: CASSVREVQGGYQPQHF
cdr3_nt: TGTGCCAGCAGCGTTCGAGAAGTGCAGGGGGGATATCAGCCCCAGCATTTT

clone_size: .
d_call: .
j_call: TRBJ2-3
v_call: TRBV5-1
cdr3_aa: CASRAEETDTQYF
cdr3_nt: TGCGCCAGCAGGGCCGAAGAGACAGATACGCAGTATTTT

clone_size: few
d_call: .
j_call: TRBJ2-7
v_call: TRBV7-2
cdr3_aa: CASSLVSGSYEQYF
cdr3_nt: TGTGCCAGCAGCTTAGTTAGCGGCTCCTACGAGCAGTACTTC

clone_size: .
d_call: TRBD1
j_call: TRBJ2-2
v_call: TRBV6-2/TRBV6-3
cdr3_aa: CASSYKTGTANTGELFF
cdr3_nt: TGTGCCAGCAGTTACAAAACCGGGACAGCTAACACCGGGGAGCTGTTTTTT

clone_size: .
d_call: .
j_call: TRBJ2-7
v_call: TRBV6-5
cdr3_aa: CASRSIRAYEQYF
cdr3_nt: TGTGCCAGCAGATCCATAAGAGCCTACGAGCAGTACTTC

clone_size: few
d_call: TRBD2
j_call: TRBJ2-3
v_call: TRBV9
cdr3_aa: CASSVLAGAPDTQYF
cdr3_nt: TGTGCCAGCAGCGTTCTGGCGGGAGCTCCAGATACGCAGTATTTT

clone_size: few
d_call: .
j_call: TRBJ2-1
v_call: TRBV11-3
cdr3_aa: CASSPTAGPYNEQFF
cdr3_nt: TGTGCCAGCAGCCCAACAGCGGGCCCCTACAATGAGCAGTTCTTC

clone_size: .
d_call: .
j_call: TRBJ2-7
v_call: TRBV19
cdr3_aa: CASSITGTYEQYF
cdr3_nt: TGTGCCAGTAGTATAACGGGGACCTACGAGCAGTACTTC

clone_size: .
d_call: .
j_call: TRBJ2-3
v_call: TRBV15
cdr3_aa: CATSGGLTWSTDTQYF
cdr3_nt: TGTGCCACCAGCGGGGGGCTGACGTGGAGCACAGATACGCAGTATTTT